Listed here are 30 T cell receptor beta chains from one sample, sequenced in a study of PD-1 blockade in classical Hodgkin lymphoma. Documented time point: newly diagnosed, previously untreated cHL patient sample. Magnetic negative selection was used to purify CD4+ T cells from thawed PBMCs. Sequencing used immunoSEQ multiplex PCR; TCRdb keeps in-frame clones, though not all of them. The repertoire holds 20,000 to 30,000 clones, with roughly nine tenths as singletons. Sequenced input: CD4+ T cells from blood. The receptor source for this set is a human donor with classical Hodgkin lymphoma.

The J gene is TRBJ2-7, the V gene TRBV7-2; the D is unclear. The CDR3 consists of 11 residues. Looked up from germline, CDR1 is SGHTA and CDR2 is FQGNSA. V was clipped by 2 bases and J by 4 bases, with 3 bases between them. The CDR3 DNA reads TGTGCCAGCAGCTTAAGGTACGAGCAGTACTTC. As protein: CASSLRYEQYF.

J is TRBJ1-1 and V is TRBV2; D remains ambiguous. Trimming took 0 bases from V and 0 from J, leaving 11 bases between them. Germline values: CDR1 SNHLY, CDR2 FYNNEI. This CDR3 has 16 amino acids. CDR3 amino acids: CASSEALRPMNTEAFF. In DNA, the CDR3 is TGTGCCAGCAGTGAAGCGCTTCGGCCTATGAACACTGAAGCTTTCTTT.

The chain couples TRBV7-2 to TRBJ2-7; D is perhaps TRBD2 (6 bases). Trimming cost V 4 bases and J 10 bases, with 17 bases left between them. CDR3 length equals 13 residues. Per germline, CDR1 SGHTA and CDR2 FQGNSA. The CDR3 region is CASSSSAVLIQYF. CDR3 coding DNA: TGTGCCAGCAGCTCTAGCGCGGTCCTGATCCAGTACTTC.

The J gene is TRBJ1-2, the V gene TRBV5-1; perhaps TRBD1 as D (6 bases). The CDR3 is 12 residues long. Trimming pared 4 bases from V and 8 bases from J, leaving 12 bases between. CDR1 SGHRS and CDR2 YFSETQ come from the germline V gene. The CDR3: CASSNRAHGYTF. The CDR3 region has the DNA TGCGCCAGCAGCAACAGGGCCCACGGCTACACCTTC.

This chain connects TRBV7-9 to TRBJ1-2; a weak D match, TRBD1 (5 bases). V lost 2 bases, J lost 5 bases, and 12 bases lay in between. The CDR3 extends over 14 amino acids. CDR1 is SEHNR, CDR2 FQNEAQ, per germline (reference sequence). The CDR3 loop reads CASSLSGDAYGYTF. DNA of the CDR3: TGTGCCAGCAGCTTATCGGGGGACGCTTATGGCTACACCTTC.

This clone showed up just once. The CDR3, as DNA: TGTGCCAGTCAGGAGGGGGGCCGGGATACGCAGTATTTT. Protein: CASQEGGRDTQYF. The gene calls are TRBV19 and TRBJ2-3, with D perhaps being TRBD1 or TRBD2 (6 bases each). This CDR3 contains 13 residues. V was shortened by 8 bases and J by 6 bases, with 15 bases between the two germline ends. Germline V gene sequence: CDR1 LNHDA, CDR2 SQIVND (reference sequence).

The chain recombines TRBV7-2 with TRBJ1-2; 8 nucleotides align to TRBD1. This CDR3 is built from 14 residues. CDR1 and CDR2 from the germline V gene are SGHTA and FQGNSA. The V and J ends lost 3 bases and 8 bases, in that order; junction bases with no gene match: 8. The CDR3 nucleotides are TGTGCCAGCAGCTTGGGGGACAGGCCCGGGGGCTACACCTTC. It codes for CASSLGDRPGGYTF.

The rearrangement links TRBV12-5 to TRBJ2-1, with 11 bases fitting TRBD2. The V gene end was trimmed by 6 bases and the J gene end by 1 base; junction bases not matched to a gene: 8. This CDR3 region has 17 residues. Germline values: CDR1 LGHNT, CDR2 FRNRAP. Here the CDR3 DNA reads TGTGCTAGTGGGAGTAGCGGGGGGGCAAGTTCCTACAATGAGCAGTTCTTC. It yields the protein CASGSSGGASSYNEQFF.

The chain joins TRBV28 to TRBJ1-2; unclear D gene. The germline V and J ends were trimmed by 2 bases and 7 bases, with 8 bases remaining between them. The CDR3 length is 12 residues. Germline lookup yields CDR1 MDHEN and CDR2 SYDVKM. CDR3 protein: CASSLIVGGYTF. CDR3 sequence (DNA): TGTGCCAGCAGTTTAATCGTGGGTGGCTACACCTTC.

This rearrangement joins TRBV29-1 to TRBJ1-2, with 12 bases lining up with TRBD1. CDR1 is SQVTM, CDR2 ANQGSEA, per germline. V dropped 5 bases and J dropped 2; count of bases not matched to a gene: 12. This CDR3 region has 17 residues. The CDR3 DNA reads as TGCAGCGTTTTTCCCTTTTCCGGGACAGGGGGCAACTATGGCTACACCTTC. Protein sequence: CSVFPFSGTGGNYGYTF.

V usage is TRBV30 and J usage is TRBJ1-2; D possibly corresponds to TRBD1 (6 bases). The ends were cut back, 0 bases at V and 2 bases at J, with 7 bases in the middle. Germline CDR1 reads GTSNPN; CDR2 reads SVGIG (reference sequence). CDR3 length equals 13 residues. The CDR3 sequence: CAWSVTGNYGYTF. DNA of the CDR3: TGTGCCTGGAGTGTAACAGGGAACTATGGCTACACCTTC.

V usage is TRBV19 and J usage is TRBJ2-2; a weak D match, TRBD2 (5 bases). Looked up from germline, CDR1 is LNHDA and CDR2 is SQIVND (reference sequence). This CDR3 comprises 13 residues. The germline V and J ends were trimmed by 7 bases and 6 bases, with 12 bases remaining between them. The CDR3 protein is CASTERVAGELFF. For the CDR3, the DNA is TGTGCCAGTACGGAGAGGGTTGCCGGGGAGCTGTTTTTT.

This rearrangement joins TRBV30 to TRBJ1-4; 8 bases agree with TRBD1. J was trimmed by 7 bases and V by 4 bases; bases with no gene match: 8. The CDR3 has 14 amino acids. The germline V gene has CDR1 GTSNPN and CDR2 SVGIG (reference sequence). The CDR3 sequence: CAWNLQGGIEKLFF. The CDR3 DNA reads as TGTGCCTGGAACCTACAGGGGGGGATTGAAAAACTGTTTTTT.

This chain joins TRBV7-2 and TRBJ1-5; no firm D call. The CDR3 totals 13 residues. The germline V gene has CDR1 SGHTA and CDR2 FQGNSA. The V end was cut by 2 bases, the J end by 3 bases, with 5 bases between. CDR3 amino acids: CASSLRVNQPQHF. For the CDR3, the DNA is TGTGCCAGCAGCTTAAGGGTCAATCAGCCCCAGCATTTT.

V and J are TRBV29-1 and TRBJ2-3; the match to TRBD2 covers 8 bases. Trimming cost V 3 bases and J 1 base; bases outside gene matches: 9. The germline CDR1 and CDR2 sequences are SQVTM and ANQGSEA. The length of the CDR3 is 16 residues. CDR3 amino acids: CSVDSGLAGRTDTQYF. The DNA of the CDR3 is TGCAGCGTTGACTCGGGTCTAGCGGGTCGCACAGATACGCAGTATTTT.

The rearrangement uses TRBV30 and TRBJ1-6; 7 nucleotides match TRBD1. CDR3 length: 14 amino acids. V lost 4 bases, J lost 10 bases, and 10 bases stayed unmatched. Germline values: CDR1 GTSNPN, CDR2 SVGIG (reference sequence). CDR3 residues: CAWTTGQSGSPLHF. CDR3 DNA sequence: TGTGCCTGGACAACGGGACAGTCGGGCTCACCCCTCCACTTT.

The V call is TRBV7-9, the J call TRBJ2-5; 8 positions agree with TRBD1. This CDR3 is built from 16 residues. The junction had 6 bases not matched to a gene; V was cut back by 1 base and J by 2 bases. The germline V gene has CDR1 SEHNR and CDR2 FQNEAQ (reference sequence). This CDR3 is CASSLGAGGFQETQYF. The CDR3, as DNA: TGTGCCAGCAGCTTAGGGGCAGGGGGCTTTCAAGAGACCCAGTACTTC.

The chain joins TRBV9 to TRBJ2-3, with unresolved D. Germline V CDR1 and CDR2: SGDLS, YYNGEE. The CDR3 spans 15 residues. With 0 bases removed from V and 1 base from J, the gap between germline ends came to 9 bases. CDR3 loop: CASSVVERGTDTQYF. CDR3 nucleotides: TGTGCCAGCAGCGTAGTAGAAAGGGGCACAGATACGCAGTATTTT.

The chain couples TRBV4-1 to TRBJ2-7; 10 nucleotides agree with TRBD2. Per germline, CDR1 MGHRA and CDR2 YSYEKL. The ends lost 1 base at V and 3 bases at J; junction bases unmatched: 9. This CDR3 has 17 residues. CDR3 sequence (DNA): TGCGCCAGCAGCCAAGGTTCGTTAACTAGCGGGGTCTACGAGCAGTACTTC. This encodes CASSQGSLTSGVYEQYF.

This clone was detected a few times. The chain has TRBV5-6 and TRBJ1-5; 7 nucleotides agree with TRBD1. From germline, CDR1 is SGHDT and CDR2 YYEEEE. Unmatched junction bases numbered 10, after V lost 5 bases and J lost 2 bases. This CDR3 comprises 16 residues. CDR3 coding DNA: TGTGCCAGCAGTCCTAGGGGGCCTGGTGGCAATCAGCCCCAGCATTTT. This sequence encodes CASSPRGPGGNQPQHF.

This clone came up a few times. This rearrangement joins TRBV11-1 to TRBJ1-2; D gene ambiguous. The germline gives CDR1 SGHAT, CDR2 FQDESV (reference sequence). The CDR3 is 14 residues long. Between the trimmed V and J ends, which lost 5 bases and 3 bases, there was a span of 13 bases. The CDR3 DNA is TGTGCCAGCAGCACAGACGGCCTGGACTATGGCTACACCTTC. Translated: CASSTDGLDYGYTF. Looking up the rest from reference TRBV11-1 and TRBJ1-2 gives the full variable domain: EAEVAQSPRYKITEKSQAVAFWCDPISGHATLYWYRQILGQGPELLVQFQDESVVDDSQLPKDRFSAERLKGVDSTLKIQPAELGDSAMYLCASSTDGLDYGYTFGSGTRLTVV.

This clone was seen a single time. The V gene is TRBV30, the J gene TRBJ2-1, with unresolved D. The CDR3 extends over 13 amino acids. CDR1 and CDR2 from the germline V gene are GTSNPN and SVGIG (reference sequence). V was trimmed by 3 bases and J by 0 bases, leaving 6 bases between them. The CDR3 sequence is CAWRQSSYNEQFF. In nucleotides, the CDR3 is TGTGCCTGGAGACAGAGCTCCTACAATGAGCAGTTCTTC.

This chain uses TRBV7-8 with TRBJ2-5; 12 bases are a match to TRBD2. V gave up 1 base and J gave up 5 bases; unmatched junction bases: 5. The germline gives CDR1 SGHVS, CDR2 FQNEAQ. CDR3 length equals 16 residues. CDR3 loop: CASSLVGTSGGETQYF. In DNA, the CDR3 is TGTGCCAGCAGCTTAGTGGGAACTAGCGGGGGGGAGACCCAGTACTTC. Variable domain in full (rest from reference TRBV7-8 and TRBJ2-5): GAGVSQSPRYKVAKRGQDVALRCDPISGHVSLFWYQQALGQGPEFLTYFQNEAQLDKSGLPSDRFFAERPEGSVSTLKIQRTQQEDSAVYLCASSLVGTSGGETQYFGPGTRLLVL.

This rearrangement joins TRBV19 to TRBJ1-2; D not certain. The germline V gene encodes CDR1 LNHDA and CDR2 SQIVND (reference sequence). V was shortened by 7 bases and J by 2 bases, with 5 bases between the two germline ends. The CDR3 contains 11 residues. In DNA, the CDR3 is TGTGCCAGTATGGAAAACTATGGCTACACCTTC. Translation gives CASMENYGYTF.

The rearrangement joins TRBV11-1 to TRBJ2-3; 15 nucleotides agree with TRBD2. With V trimmed by 4 bases and J by 4 bases, 3 bases remained unmatched. The CDR3 extends over 16 amino acids. Germline CDR1 and CDR2: SGHAT and FQDESV (reference sequence). CDR3 protein: CASSSGLAGGSDTQYF. CDR3 nucleotide sequence: TGTGCCAGCAGCTCGGGACTAGCGGGGGGCTCAGATACGCAGTATTTT.

The chain links TRBV4-3 to TRBJ1-1; tentatively, D is TRBD1 (6 bases). V was clipped by 4 bases and J by 5 bases, with 26 bases between them. Germline V gene sequence: CDR1 LGHNA, CDR2 YSLEER. This CDR3 is built from 18 residues. This CDR3 is CASSPQLPRGAGWTEAFF. The DNA for the CDR3 is TGCGCCAGCAGCCCTCAACTTCCCAGGGGTGCGGGATGGACTGAAGCTTTCTTT.

This clone was recorded only once. The V call is TRBV10-3, the J call TRBJ1-1; D remains unclear. Between the trimmed V and J ends, which lost 2 bases and 1 base, there was a span of 8 bases. Germline V lookup: CDR1 ENHRY, CDR2 SYGVKD. The CDR3 sequence is 14 residues long. CDR3 loop: CAISETDKNTEAFF. As DNA, the CDR3 is TGTGCCATCAGTGAGACCGACAAGAACACTGAAGCTTTCTTT.

This chain joins TRBV5-8 and TRBJ1-5, with D perhaps matching TRBD1 (5 bases). The CDR3 contains 12 residues. The germline V gene encodes CDR1 SGHTS and CDR2 YDEGEE. Written as DNA, the CDR3 is TGTGCGAGCGGGGGGTTGGATCAGCCCCAGCATTTT. This encodes CASGGLDQPQHF.

As regards this clone: A junction end diverges from the germline sequence, so it may reflect a read error. This chain connects TRBV7-9 to TRBJ1-4; D uncertain. Germline V CDR1 and CDR2: SEHNR, FQNEAQ (reference sequence). CDR3 size: 16 residues. The CDR3 DNA follows: TGTGTCAGCAGCTTATCTTTTTGGCAGGTCGGTGAAAAACTGTTTTTT. Protein product: CVSSLSFWQVGEKLFF. Complete variable domain (other parts from reference TRBV7-9 and TRBJ1-4): DTGVSQNPRHKITKRGQNVTFRCDPISEHNRLYWYRQTLGQGPEFLTYFQNEAQLEKSRLLSDRFSAERPKGSFSTLEIQRTEQGDSAMYLCVSSLSFWQVGEKLFFGSGTQLSVL.

This chain uses TRBV6-1 with TRBJ2-1; no reliable D call. The germline V and J ends were trimmed by 5 bases and 0 bases, with 11 bases remaining between them. The germline V gene has CDR1 MNHNS and CDR2 SASEGT. The CDR3 totals 15 residues. The CDR3 spells CASSRTQSSYNEQFF. The CDR3 DNA sequence: TGTGCCAGCAGTCGAACTCAAAGCTCCTACAATGAGCAGTTCTTC.